The subject of this entry is one TCR beta chain. TCRdb's copy holds only in-frame clones and misses some; the assay was immunoSEQ multiplex PCR. This table holds roughly 88,000 clones, 80% to 95% found once. The sample belongs to a study of control samples from healthy donors and cancer patients. CDR3 size: 19 residues. J gave up 2 bases and V 4 bases, and 10 bases lay outside the gene matches. CDR1 LGHDT and CDR2 YNNKEL come from the germline V gene (reference sequence). This clonotype was obtained from a woman aged 30 to 39 in good health. The V call is TRBV3-1 (or the pseudogene TRBV3-2), the J call TRBJ2-1; TRBD2 matches 14 bases. The material sequenced was blood. The CDR3 sequence: CASSRIGTSGSGTYNEQFF. The DNA for the CDR3 is TGTGCCAGCAGCCGTATAGGGACTAGCGGGAGCGGCACCTACAATGAGCAGTTCTTC.